These 26 T cell receptor beta chains share one sample of origin, sequenced in a study of Ad26.COV2.S vaccination and SARS-CoV-2 variants. Treatment defined: roughly 18 received Ad26.COV2.S at low or high dose, single or two shots; 5 received placebo; per-sample allocation not given. The study sampled participants on day 63 after the first vaccine or placebo injection. Some clones are missing from TCRdb's copy, which holds only in-frame ones; the method was immunoSEQ multiplex PCR. In the table there are some 520,000 clones, approximately 88% of which are singletons. Material: peripheral blood, obtained in a trial of Ad26.COV2.S vaccine versus placebo. Every receptor here comes from a person between 18 and 65 years old who received the Ad26.COV2.S COVID-19 vaccine or a placebo.

The chain combines TRBV5-4 with TRBJ1-2, with D hard to call. This CDR3 is 15 amino acids long. CDR1 and CDR2 (germline): SGHNT, YYREEE (reference sequence). Trimming stripped 0 bases from V and 4 bases from J, with 13 bases between. CDR3 in DNA: TGTGCCAGCAGCTTGGTTACTGGCGGGTTCTATGGCTACACCTTC. It specifies CASSLVTGGFYGYTF.

The J gene is TRBJ1-2, the V gene TRBV19, with 12 bases that match TRBD1. This CDR3 has 16 residues. Trimming took 7 bases from V and 2 from J; bases not matched to a gene: 8. Germline V gene sequence: CDR1 LNHDA, CDR2 SQIVND (reference sequence). The CDR3 is CASTKGQGAPNYGYTF. The DNA of the CDR3 is TGTGCCAGTACTAAGGGACAGGGGGCGCCGAACTATGGCTACACCTTC.

The chain combines TRBV5-8 with TRBJ1-3; D gene uncertain. The CDR3 loop spans 15 amino acids. The V and J ends lost 6 bases and 6 bases respectively, with 19 bases between them. The germline CDR1 and CDR2 sequences are SGHTS and YDEGEE. The CDR3 protein is CASKSRGVGENTIYF. The CDR3 nucleotides are TGTGCCAGCAAGAGTCGCGGGGTGGGAGAAAACACCATATATTTT.

The chain combines TRBV2 with TRBJ2-1; 13 positions match TRBD2. CDR3 length equals 15 residues. V shed 6 bases and J 5 bases; nucleotides not matched to a gene: 4. CDR1 SNHLY and CDR2 FYNNEI come from the germline V gene. The DNA for the CDR3 is TGTGCCAGCAGACAACTAGCGGGAGGGGACAATGAGCAGTTCTTC. Encoded protein: CASRQLAGGDNEQFF.

The chain has TRBV5-4 and TRBJ2-7; 7 bases align to TRBD2. The ends lost 6 bases at V and 12 bases at J; junction bases unmatched: 6. The CDR3 sequence is 10 residues long. CDR1 SGHNT and CDR2 YYREEE come from the germline V gene (reference sequence). CDR3 region: CASTRGVGYF. The CDR3 DNA sequence: TGTGCCAGCACTCGGGGGGTTGGGTACTTC.

This chain connects TRBV28 to TRBJ2-6; D is unresolved. V gave up 3 bases and J gave up 7 bases, with 16 bases separating them. From germline, CDR1 is MDHEN and CDR2 SYDVKM. The CDR3 loop spans 16 amino acids. CDR3 nucleotides: TGTGCCAGCAGTTTTACCCTCAGGTCGCGCGCCAACGTCCTGACTTTC. Translation gives CASSFTLRSRANVLTF.

The rearrangement links TRBV7-3 to TRBJ2-7; 7 bases map to TRBD2. This CDR3 has 15 amino acids. CDR1 is SGHTA, CDR2 FQGTGA, per germline. With 1 base clipped from V and 3 bases from J, the junction kept 6 bases outside the gene matches. The CDR3 nucleotides are TGTGCCAGCAGCTTAAATGGCGGGAGAGGCTACGAGCAGTACTTC. The encoded protein is CASSLNGGRGYEQYF. Based on the CDR3 plus reference TRBV7-3 and TRBJ2-7, the full variable domain is GAGVSQTPSNKVTEKGKYVELRCDPISGHTALYWYRQSLGQGPEFLIYFQGTGAADDSGLPNDRFFAVRPEGSVSTLKIQRTERGDSAVYLCASSLNGGRGYEQYFGPGTRLTVT.

J is TRBJ1-6 and V is TRBV28, with D hard to call. V lost 8 bases and J 5 bases, leaving 10 bases between the germline ends. The germline V gene has CDR1 MDHEN and CDR2 SYDVKM. This CDR3 region has 13 residues. In DNA, the CDR3 is TGTGCCAGCGCCTTAAGGGATAATTCACCCCTCCACTTT. Its protein product is CASALRDNSPLHF.

The genes are TRBV21-1 and TRBJ2-1; the D call in the table, TRBD1, was not verified against the DNA. TRBV21-1 is tagged as a pseudogene. CDR3 length equals 15 residues. The CDR3, as DNA: TGTGCCAGCAGCATAAGACAGAGCTCCTACAATGAGCAGTTCTTC. Its translation: CASSIRQSSYNEQFF.

The V call is TRBV9, the J call TRBJ2-3; TRBD2 matches at 7 bases. V was pared by 6 bases and J by 3 bases, with 7 bases of the junction left unmatched. Germline assignment: CDR1 SGDLS and CDR2 YYNGEE. The CDR3 is 14 amino acids. CDR3 in amino acids: CASKGGEGTDTQYF. DNA of the CDR3: TGTGCCAGCAAAGGAGGGGAGGGAACAGATACGCAGTATTTT. Full variable domain (remainder filled in from reference TRBV9 and TRBJ2-3): DSGVTQTPKHLITATGQRVTLRCSPRSGDLSVYWYQQSLDQGLQFLIQYYNGEERAKGNILERFSAQQFPDLHSELNLSSLELGDSALYFCASKGGEGTDTQYFGPGTRLTVL.

This chain joins TRBV5-1 and TRBJ2-3; 11 bases align to TRBD2. The CDR3 totals 15 residues. V shed 5 bases and J 6 bases; nucleotides not matched to a gene: 8. CDR1 is SGHRS, CDR2 YFSETQ, per germline. CDR3 DNA sequence: TGCGCCAGCAGTCAGCTAGCGGGAGGTCAGGATACGCAGTATTTT. The encoded protein is CASSQLAGGQDTQYF.

This clone showed up just once. V and J are TRBV28 and TRBJ2-3, with no clear D. The ends were cut back, 1 base at V and 2 bases at J, with 1 base in the middle. Germline V gene sequence: CDR1 MDHEN, CDR2 SYDVKM. The CDR3 covers 12 residues. The CDR3 region is CASSLYTDTQYF. The CDR3 nucleotides are TGTGCCAGCAGTTTATACACAGATACGCAGTATTTT.

There are a few counts of this clone. The gene calls are TRBV19 and TRBJ1-3; the D is unclear. This CDR3 has 17 amino acids. V gave up 3 bases and J gave up 0 bases, with 15 bases separating them. Germline assignment: CDR1 LNHDA and CDR2 SQIVND (reference sequence). This chain's CDR3 is CASSIASWHRSGNTIYF. The CDR3 nucleotides read TGTGCCAGTAGTATCGCTTCTTGGCACCGCTCTGGAAACACCATATATTTT.

To note about this clone: This sample also contains other DNA sequences that code for the same CDR3. The chain joins TRBV18 to TRBJ1-5; no clear D. CDR3 length: 12 residues. Germline CDR1 and CDR2: KGHSH and LQKENI. The V gene lost 4 bases and the J gene lost 3 bases, with 4 bases spanning the gap. CDR3 sequence: CASSRPNQPQHF. DNA of the CDR3: TGTGCCAGCTCACGCCCCAATCAGCCCCAGCATTTT.

The chain has TRBV6-2 or TRBV6-3 and TRBJ2-1; D is unclear. Germline lookup yields CDR1 MNHEY and CDR2 SVGEGT. The CDR3 loop spans 14 amino acids. The germline V and J ends were trimmed by 6 bases and 7 bases, with 16 bases remaining between them. DNA of the CDR3: TGTGCCAGCAGCCACCATTCGATAGGTAATGAGCAGTTCTTC. Its translation is CASSHHSIGNEQFF.

The chain joins TRBV30 to TRBJ2-7; no reliable D call. Germline V gene lookup returns CDR1 GTSNPN and CDR2 SVGIG (reference sequence). This CDR3 is built from 13 residues. V shed 5 bases and J shed 1 base, with 12 bases lying between them. This CDR3 is CAWAKGLSYEQYF. The CDR3 DNA sequence: TGTGCCTGGGCCAAGGGTCTGTCCTACGAGCAGTACTTC. Full variable domain (rest looked up from reference TRBV30 and TRBJ2-7): SQTIHQWPATLVQPVGSPLSLECTVEGTSNPNLYWYRQAAGRGLQLLFYSVGIGQISSEVPQNLSASRPQDRQFILSSKKLLLSDSGFYLCAWAKGLSYEQYFGPGTRLTVT.

The rearrangement joins TRBV24-1 to TRBJ2-1; 11 bases map to TRBD1. Germline V gene sequence: CDR1 KGHDR, CDR2 SFDVKD. The CDR3 has 16 amino acids. Trimming at V came to 4 bases and at J to 1 base, leaving 2 bases not matched to a gene. In nucleotides, the CDR3 is TGTGCCACCAGTGACCGGGACAGGGGGTCCTACAATGAGCAGTTCTTC. Translation: CATSDRDRGSYNEQFF.

This rearrangement joins TRBV7-9 to TRBJ2-7; the D is unclear. Per the germline V gene, CDR1 is SEHNR and CDR2 is FQNEAQ (reference sequence). V was cut by 2 bases and J by 2 bases, with 10 bases left in between. This CDR3 spans 14 amino acids. In nucleotides, the CDR3 is TGTGCCAGCAGCTTATTAACGGATCCCTACGAGCAGTACTTC. Translating it yields CASSLLTDPYEQYF.

This sequence joins TRBV29-1 and TRBJ2-7, with 7 bases that match TRBD1. Trimming removed 6 bases from V and 3 bases from J; junction bases left unmatched: 2. This CDR3 has 11 amino acids. Germline loops: CDR1 SQVTM, CDR2 ANQGSEA. The CDR3 nucleotides read TGCAGCGTAGGGACAGTCTACGAGCAGTACTTC. This codes for CSVGTVYEQYF.

V is TRBV7-3 and J is TRBJ2-1, with 7 bases fitting TRBD1. CDR3 size: 12 residues. The V segment lost 5 bases and the J segment 11 bases; nucleotides outside the gene matches: 6. CDR1 is SGHTA, CDR2 FQGTGA, per germline. The CDR3 DNA sequence: TGTGCCAGCAGCCCACGACAGGGAAAGCAGTTCTTC. Its translation is CASSPRQGKQFF.

The chain links TRBV20-1 to TRBJ2-1, with TRBD2 identical over 10 bases. V lost 3 bases, J lost 6 bases, and 11 bases stayed unmatched. The CDR3 runs 16 residues. Looked up from germline, CDR1 is DFQATT and CDR2 is SNEGSKA (reference sequence). CDR3 residues: CSASGRVAGGTNEQFF. The CDR3 bases are TGCAGTGCTAGTGGCCGGGTAGCGGGAGGAACCAATGAGCAGTTCTTC.

The V and J genes are TRBV27 and TRBJ2-7, with D tentatively TRBD1 or TRBD2 (5 bases each). Between the trimmed V and J ends, which lost 1 base and 2 bases, there was a span of 18 bases. From germline, CDR1 is MNHEY and CDR2 SMNVEV (reference sequence). The CDR3 consists of 17 residues. This CDR3 is CASSLLFRDQKPYEQYF. In DNA, the CDR3 is TGTGCCAGCAGTTTATTATTCCGGGACCAAAAGCCCTACGAGCAGTACTTC.

This chain links TRBV7-2 with TRBJ1-1; perhaps TRBD1 as D (5 bases). Germline V gives CDR1 SGHTA, CDR2 FQGNSA. The ends were cut back, 4 bases at V and 5 bases at J, with 14 bases in the middle. The CDR3 is made up of 14 amino acids. The CDR3 DNA reads TGTGCCAGCAGCTCCCAGGGAGGACGGACTGAAGCTTTCTTT. Translating gives CASSSQGGRTEAFF.

The chain has TRBV27 and TRBJ2-5; D gene unclear. The CDR3 contains 13 residues. The germline V gene encodes CDR1 MNHEY and CDR2 SMNVEV (reference sequence). V was clipped by 4 bases and J by 7 bases, with 13 bases between them. The chain's CDR3 is CASSYSVAGTQYF. The CDR3 bases are TGTGCCAGCAGTTATTCGGTAGCAGGGACCCAGTACTTC.

V gene TRBV18 combines with J gene TRBJ2-7; D is unclear. The length of the CDR3 is 17 residues. In germline, CDR1 is KGHSH, CDR2 LQKENI. V was trimmed by 2 bases and J by 3 bases, leaving 20 bases between them. CDR3 protein: CASSPIPAQSSFYEQYF. The CDR3 region has the DNA TGTGCCAGCTCACCAATACCTGCTCAAAGCTCCTTCTACGAGCAGTACTTC. Full variable domain (rest looked up from reference TRBV18 and TRBJ2-7): NAGVMQNPRHLVRRRGQEARLRCSPMKGHSHVYWYRQLPEEGLKFMVYLQKENIIDESGMPKERFSAEFPKEGPSILRIQQVVRGDSAAYFCASSPIPAQSSFYEQYFGPGTRLTVT.

Worth noting for this clone: The germline gene is not matched at one end of the junction; a read error may be the cause. V usage is TRBV15 and J usage is TRBJ2-1; tentatively, D is TRBD2 (6 bases). This CDR3 region has 12 residues. CDR1 is LNHNV and CDR2 is YYDKDF in the germline V gene (reference sequence). CDR3 sequence: CATSREGRERFF. CDR3 DNA sequence: TGTGCCACCAGCAGAGAAGGACGGGAGCGGTTCTTC.